This T cell receptor (beta chain) was recorded in a study of T cells after posttransplantation cyclophosphamide. Overall study results and limits: Skin or GI-infiltrating T cells shared few TRB sequences with blood. After PTCy, TRB diversity resembled that of CNI/methotrexate controls. Later blood repertoires were often dominated by clones from the donor CD8+ memory compartment.

Busulfan-fludarabine conditioning, marrow transplant, and cyclophosphamide on days +3 and +4 were administered. In regard to this clone: Its antigen is unidentified.

Clones were read by immunoSEQ multiplex PCR, and TCRdb kept only the in-frame ones, dropping some. The sample records around 3,500 clones, about 85% being singletons. Trimming removed 5 bases from V and 3 bases from J; junction bases left unmatched: 10. Looked up from germline, CDR1 is MDHEN and CDR2 is SYDVKM. The CDR3 loop spans 16 amino acids. Sequenced here: PBMCs, sampled 150 to 200 days after allogeneic stem cell transplant with posttransplant cyclophosphamide. The V and J genes are TRBV28 and TRBJ2-3, with 8 bases lining up with TRBD2. The clonotype comes from a male patient over 55 who received an allogeneic stem cell transplant from a related donor and was CMV-positive. Some T cells may originate from the graft donor. In nucleotides, the CDR3 is TGTGCCAGCAGTCTCTATCTTCCTAGCGGGACAGATACGCAGTATTTT. Its protein is CASSLYLPSGTDTQYF.